What follows are 11 T cell receptor beta chains derived from one specimen sequenced in a study of blood T cell repertoires in COVID-19. The data were produced by immunoSEQ multiplex PCR, yet TCRdb's version contains in-frame clones alone and is incomplete. The sample contains some 220,000 clones, roughly 84% of which appear only once. Sequences were obtained from peripheral blood. The receptors originated from a man aged 45 to 65 with active or convalescent COVID-19.

This clone was observed once. The chain uses TRBV5-5 and TRBJ2-5; 15 nucleotides agree with TRBD2. The CDR3 loop spans 16 amino acids. Germline lookup yields CDR1 SGHKS and CDR2 YYEKEE (reference sequence). The V and J ends lost 4 bases and 4 bases, in that order; junction bases with no gene match: 5. The CDR3 loop is CASSQGLAGGGETQYF. In DNA, the CDR3 is TGTGCCAGCAGCCAGGGACTAGCGGGAGGTGGAGAGACCCAGTACTTC. Drawing the rest from reference TRBV5-5 and TRBJ2-5, the complete variable domain is DAGVTQSPTHLIKTRGQQVTLRCSPISGHKSVSWYQQVLGQGPQFIFQYYEKEERGRGNFPDRFSARQFPNYSSELNVNALLLGDSALYLCASSQGLAGGGETQYFGPGTRLLVL.

This clone was found a few times. V and J are TRBV5-4 and TRBJ2-7; 10 bases fit TRBD2. V was clipped by 5 bases and J by 2 bases; unmatched bases: 7. The CDR3 is made up of 15 amino acids. The germline gives CDR1 SGHNT, CDR2 YYREEE (reference sequence). CDR3: CASRPSGSQTYEQYF. The CDR3 region has the DNA TGTGCCAGCAGACCTAGCGGGAGCCAAACCTACGAGCAGTACTTC.

The chain joins TRBV28 to TRBJ1-1; a weak D match, TRBD1 (5 bases). V was clipped by 2 bases and J by 3 bases, with 22 bases between them. The CDR3 covers 18 residues. Germline V gene data show CDR1 as MDHEN and CDR2 as SYDVKM. The CDR3 DNA follows: TGTGCCAGCAGTTTAGCGGTCAGGGCCCCCCCGACGTACACTGAAGCTTTCTTT. This sequence encodes CASSLAVRAPPTYTEAFF.

The rearrangement links TRBV18 to TRBJ2-7; TRBD2 matches at 7 bases. This CDR3 is 14 amino acids long. Trimming at V came to 5 bases and at J to 4 bases, leaving 8 bases not matched to a gene. The germline gives CDR1 KGHSH, CDR2 LQKENI. The chain's CDR3 is CASSGAGAPYEQYF. As DNA, the CDR3 is TGTGCCAGCTCAGGGGCGGGAGCCCCATACGAGCAGTACTTC.

The chain is built from TRBV9 and TRBJ1-6, with TRBD1 as a possible D gene (6 bases). Trimming left V 3 bases short and J 8 bases short, with 15 bases between. The CDR3 covers 15 residues. Germline V gives CDR1 SGDLS, CDR2 YYNGEE. CDR3 in amino acids: CASSGRGGADSPLHF. CDR3 DNA: TGTGCCAGCAGCGGCCGCGGGGGCGCGGATTCACCCCTCCACTTT. The full variable domain, in which reference TRBV9 and TRBJ1-6 provide the parts outside the CDR3, is DSGVTQTPKHLITATGQRVTLRCSPRSGDLSVYWYQQSLDQGLQFLIQYYNGEERAKGNILERFSAQQFPDLHSELNLSSLELGDSALYFCASSGRGGADSPLHFGNGTRLTVT.

The chain uses TRBV7-2 and TRBJ2-3, with TRBD2 matching 14 bases. V dropped 5 bases and J dropped 8; count of bases not matched to a gene: 6. The CDR3 spans 15 residues. Germline values: CDR1 SGHTA, CDR2 FQGNSA. The CDR3 DNA reads TGTGCCAGCAGCCCCGGGACTAGCGGGGGAGGTACGCAGTATTTT. Translation: CASSPGTSGGGTQYF.

This clone was detected once. The CDR3 coding sequence is TGTGCCAGCAGTGAACGGACAGGTAGCTCCTACGAGCAGTACGTC. This translates into CASSERTGSSYEQYV. The chain uses TRBV6-1 and TRBJ2-7, with 7 bases aligning to TRBD1. The V gene's germline CDR1 is MNHNS and CDR2 SASEGT. This CDR3 has 15 residues. V dropped 2 bases and J dropped 0; count of bases not matched to a gene: 4.

V gene TRBV27 combines with J gene TRBJ2-7; D not certain. Trimming took 4 bases from V and 4 from J, leaving 5 bases between them. Germline V gives CDR1 MNHEY, CDR2 SMNVEV (reference sequence). This CDR3 contains 11 residues. CDR3 residues: CASSSNYEQYF. CDR3 sequence (DNA): TGTGCCAGCAGTTCTAATTACGAGCAGTACTTC.

This chain joins TRBV5-1 and TRBJ2-2, with 11 bases matching TRBD1. V gave up 5 bases and J gave up 5 bases; unmatched junction bases: 5. Per the germline V gene, CDR1 is SGHRS and CDR2 is YFSETQ. This CDR3 has 15 residues. The DNA for the CDR3 is TGCGCCAGCAGGTCCGGGACAGGGGGAACCGGGGAGCTGTTTTTT. Translated, it gives CASRSGTGGTGELFF.

The count of this clone is one. The chain carries TRBV6-2 or TRBV6-3 and TRBJ2-7, with D uncertain. Germline CDR1 is MNHEY and CDR2 is SVGEGT. V was cut by 0 bases and J by 1 base, with 4 bases left in between. The CDR3 is 13 residues long. Here the CDR3 reads CASSYSRSYEQYV. CDR3 coding DNA: TGTGCCAGCAGTTACTCGAGGTCCTACGAGCAGTACGTC.

J is TRBJ1-4 and V is TRBV28; D is uncertain. The CDR3 runs to 14 residues. V was cut by 1 base and J by 4 bases, with 7 bases left in between. The germline V gene encodes CDR1 MDHEN and CDR2 SYDVKM. CDR3 protein: CASSLFGYNEKLFF. The CDR3 DNA reads as TGTGCCAGCAGTTTATTCGGGTATAATGAAAAACTGTTTTTT.